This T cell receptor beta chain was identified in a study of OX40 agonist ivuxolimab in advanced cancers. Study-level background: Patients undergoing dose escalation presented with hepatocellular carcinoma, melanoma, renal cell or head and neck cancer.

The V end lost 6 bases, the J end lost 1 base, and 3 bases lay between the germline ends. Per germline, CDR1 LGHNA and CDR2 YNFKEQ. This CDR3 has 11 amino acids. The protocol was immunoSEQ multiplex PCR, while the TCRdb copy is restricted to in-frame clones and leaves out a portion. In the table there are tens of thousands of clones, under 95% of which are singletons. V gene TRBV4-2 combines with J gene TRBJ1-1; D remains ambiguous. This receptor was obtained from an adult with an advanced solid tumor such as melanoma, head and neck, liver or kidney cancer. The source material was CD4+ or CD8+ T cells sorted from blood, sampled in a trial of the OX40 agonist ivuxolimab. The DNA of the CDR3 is TGTGCCAGCAGGGAGAACACTGAAGCTTTCTTT. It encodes CASRENTEAFF.